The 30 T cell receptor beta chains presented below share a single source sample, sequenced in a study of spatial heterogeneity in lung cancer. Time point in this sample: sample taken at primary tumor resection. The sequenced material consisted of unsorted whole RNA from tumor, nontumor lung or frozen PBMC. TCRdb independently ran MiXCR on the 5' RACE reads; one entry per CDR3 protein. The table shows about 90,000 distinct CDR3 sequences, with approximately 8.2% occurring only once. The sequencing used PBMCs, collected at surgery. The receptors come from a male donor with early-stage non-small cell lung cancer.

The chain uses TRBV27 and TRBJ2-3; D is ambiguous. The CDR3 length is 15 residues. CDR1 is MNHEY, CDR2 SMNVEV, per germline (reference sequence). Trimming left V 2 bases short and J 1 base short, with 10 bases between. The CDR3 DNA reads TGTGCCAGCAGTTTACTAGGTGGGGGCACAGATACGCAGTATTTT. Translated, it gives CASSLLGGGTDTQYF.

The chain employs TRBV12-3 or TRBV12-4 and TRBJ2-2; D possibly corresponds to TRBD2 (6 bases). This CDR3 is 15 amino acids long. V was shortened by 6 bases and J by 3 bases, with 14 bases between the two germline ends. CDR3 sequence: CASSLGGPYTGELFF. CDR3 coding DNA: TGTGCCAGCAGCCTCGGGGGACCCTACACCGGGGAGCTGTTTTTT.

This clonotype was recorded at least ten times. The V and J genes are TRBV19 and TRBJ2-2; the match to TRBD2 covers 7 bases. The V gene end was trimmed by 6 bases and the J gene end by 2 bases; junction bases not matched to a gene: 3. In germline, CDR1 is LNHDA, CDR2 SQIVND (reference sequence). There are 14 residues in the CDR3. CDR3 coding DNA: TGTGCCAGTAGCCCAGCGGGAAACACCGGGGAGCTGTTTTTT. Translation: CASSPAGNTGELFF. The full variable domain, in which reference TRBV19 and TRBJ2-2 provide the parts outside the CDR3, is DGGITQSPKYLFRKEGQNVTLSCEQNLNHDAMYWYRQDPGQGLRLIYYSQIVNDFQKGDIAEGYSVSREKKESFPLTVTSAQKNPTAFYLCASSPAGNTGELFFGEGSRLTVL.

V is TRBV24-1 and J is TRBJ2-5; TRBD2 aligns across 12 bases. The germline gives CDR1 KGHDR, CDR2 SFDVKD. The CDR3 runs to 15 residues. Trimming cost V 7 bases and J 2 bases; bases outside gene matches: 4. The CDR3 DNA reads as TGTGCCACCAGCCTAGCGGGAGGGCCGCAAGAGACCCAGTACTTC. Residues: CATSLAGGPQETQYF.

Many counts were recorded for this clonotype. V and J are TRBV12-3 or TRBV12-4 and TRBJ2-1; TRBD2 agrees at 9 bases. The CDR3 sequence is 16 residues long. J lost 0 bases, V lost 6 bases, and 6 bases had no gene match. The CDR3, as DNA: TGTGCCAGCAGCCCTGGGGGACTAGCCTCCTACAATGAGCAGTTCTTC. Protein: CASSPGGLASYNEQFF.

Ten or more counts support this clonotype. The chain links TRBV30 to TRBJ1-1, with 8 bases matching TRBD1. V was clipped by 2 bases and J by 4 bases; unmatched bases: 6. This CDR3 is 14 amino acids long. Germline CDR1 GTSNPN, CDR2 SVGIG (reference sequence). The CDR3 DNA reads TGTGCCTGGAGTAAGACAGGGGCGACCACTGAAGCTTTCTTT. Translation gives CAWSKTGATTEAFF. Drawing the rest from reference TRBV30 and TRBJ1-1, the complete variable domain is SQTIHQWPATLVQPVGSPLSLECTVEGTSNPNLYWYRQAAGRGLQLLFYSVGIGQISSEVPQNLSASRPQDRQFILSSKKLLLSDSGFYLCAWSKTGATTEAFFGQGTRLTVV.

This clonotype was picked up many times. The CDR3: CASSYETIGGSGYTF. The CDR3 DNA reads TGTGCCAGCAGTTACGAAACAATCGGGGGGTCAGGCTACACCTTC. The chain has TRBV6-5 and TRBJ1-2; TRBD1 is a possible D gene (5 bases). The CDR3 loop spans 15 amino acids. The germline V and J ends were trimmed by 2 bases and 8 bases, with 18 bases remaining between them. The V gene's germline CDR1 is MNHEY and CDR2 SVGAGI.

CDR3 nucleotides: TGCAGCGTTGAGTTAGGGGTCACAGATACGCAGTATTTT. As protein: CSVELGVTDTQYF. The chain carries TRBV29-1 and TRBJ2-3, with D perhaps TRBD1 (5 bases). V gave up 3 bases and J gave up 2 bases, with 9 bases separating them. From germline, CDR1 is SQVTM and CDR2 ANQGSEA. The CDR3 has 13 amino acids.

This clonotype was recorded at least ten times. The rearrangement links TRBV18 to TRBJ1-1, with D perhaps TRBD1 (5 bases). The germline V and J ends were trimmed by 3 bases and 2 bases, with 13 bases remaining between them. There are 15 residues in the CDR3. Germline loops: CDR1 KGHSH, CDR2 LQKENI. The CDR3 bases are TGTGCCAGCTCACCCTTCGGGGGGGACAACACTGAAGCTTTCTTT. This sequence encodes CASSPFGGDNTEAFF.

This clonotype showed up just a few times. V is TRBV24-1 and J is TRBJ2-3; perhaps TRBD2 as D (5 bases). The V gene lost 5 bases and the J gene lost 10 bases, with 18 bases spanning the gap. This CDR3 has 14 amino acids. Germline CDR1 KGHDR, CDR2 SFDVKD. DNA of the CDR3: TGTGCCACCAGTGGGGTAAACGGCCCGCGGGCGCAGTATTTT. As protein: CATSGVNGPRAQYF.

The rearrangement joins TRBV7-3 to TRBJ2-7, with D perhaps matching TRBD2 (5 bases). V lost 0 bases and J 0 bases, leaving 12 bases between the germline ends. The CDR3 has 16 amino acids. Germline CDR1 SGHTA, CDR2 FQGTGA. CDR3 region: CASSLTGGLGSYEQYF. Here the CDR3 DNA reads TGTGCCAGCAGCTTAACTGGCGGGTTGGGCTCCTACGAGCAGTACTTC.

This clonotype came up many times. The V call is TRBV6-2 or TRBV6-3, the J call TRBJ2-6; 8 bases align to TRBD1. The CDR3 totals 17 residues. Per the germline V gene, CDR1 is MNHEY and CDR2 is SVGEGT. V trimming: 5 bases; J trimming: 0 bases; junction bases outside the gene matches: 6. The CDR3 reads CASSPGQGRSGANVLTF. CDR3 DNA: TGTGCCAGCAGTCCCGGACAGGGCCGCTCTGGGGCCAACGTCCTGACTTTC.

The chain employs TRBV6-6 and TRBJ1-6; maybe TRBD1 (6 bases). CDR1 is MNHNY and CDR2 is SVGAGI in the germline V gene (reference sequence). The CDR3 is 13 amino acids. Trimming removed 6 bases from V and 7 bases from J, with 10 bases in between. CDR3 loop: CASRQGWNSPLHF. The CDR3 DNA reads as TGTGCCAGCAGGCAGGGGTGGAATTCACCCCTCCACTTT.

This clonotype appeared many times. CDR3 nucleotide sequence: TGTGCCAGCAATGGTCCCTACGAGCAGTACTTC. This encodes CASNGPYEQYF. The V call is TRBV28, the J call TRBJ2-7; D remains ambiguous. V lost 7 bases and J lost 2, with 6 bases in between. The CDR3 spans 11 residues. CDR1 and CDR2 (germline): MDHEN, SYDVKM. Drawing the rest from reference TRBV28 and TRBJ2-7, the complete variable domain is DVKVTQSSRYLVKRTGEKVFLECVQDMDHENMFWYRQDPGLGLRLIYFSYDVKMKEKGDIPEGYSVSREKKERFSLILESASTNQTSMYLCASNGPYEQYFGPGTRLTVT.

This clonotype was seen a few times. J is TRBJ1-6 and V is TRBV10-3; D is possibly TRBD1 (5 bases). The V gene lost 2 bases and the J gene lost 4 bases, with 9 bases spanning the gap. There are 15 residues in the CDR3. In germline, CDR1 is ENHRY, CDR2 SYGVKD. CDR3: CAISEGDPYNSPLHF. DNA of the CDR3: TGTGCCATCAGTGAGGGGGACCCTTATAATTCACCCCTCCACTTT.

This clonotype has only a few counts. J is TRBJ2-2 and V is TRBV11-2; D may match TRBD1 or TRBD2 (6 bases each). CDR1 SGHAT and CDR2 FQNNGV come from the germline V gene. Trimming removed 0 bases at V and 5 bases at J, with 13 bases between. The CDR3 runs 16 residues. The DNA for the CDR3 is TGTGCCAGCAGCTTAGATCACGGGGGCGGTACCGGGGAGCTGTTTTTT. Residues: CASSLDHGGGTGELFF. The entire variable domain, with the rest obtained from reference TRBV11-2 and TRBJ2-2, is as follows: EAGVAQSPRYKIIEKRQSVAFWCNPISGHATLYWYQQILGQGPKLLIQFQNNGVVDDSQLPKDRFSAERLKGVDSTLKIQPAKLEDSAVYLCASSLDHGGGTGELFFGEGSRLTVL.

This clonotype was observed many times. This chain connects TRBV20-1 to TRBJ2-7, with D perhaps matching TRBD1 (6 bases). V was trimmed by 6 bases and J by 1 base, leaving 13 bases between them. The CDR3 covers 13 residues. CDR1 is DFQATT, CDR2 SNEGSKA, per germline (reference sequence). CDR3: CSAHPGHSYEQYF. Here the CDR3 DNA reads TGCAGTGCCCACCCGGGACATTCCTACGAGCAGTACTTC.

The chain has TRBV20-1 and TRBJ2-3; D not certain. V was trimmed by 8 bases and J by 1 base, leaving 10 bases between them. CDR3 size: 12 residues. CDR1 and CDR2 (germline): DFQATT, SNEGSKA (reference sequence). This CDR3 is CSFPSGTDTQYF. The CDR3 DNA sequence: TGCAGTTTCCCCAGCGGCACAGATACGCAGTATTTT.

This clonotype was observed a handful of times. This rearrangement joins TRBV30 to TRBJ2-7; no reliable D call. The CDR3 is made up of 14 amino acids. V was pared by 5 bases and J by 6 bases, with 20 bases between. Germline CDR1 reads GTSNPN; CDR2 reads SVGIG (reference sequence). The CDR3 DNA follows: TGTGCCTGGTCCTACTCGGTAAACCAAGCCGAGCAGTACTTC. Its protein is CAWSYSVNQAEQYF.

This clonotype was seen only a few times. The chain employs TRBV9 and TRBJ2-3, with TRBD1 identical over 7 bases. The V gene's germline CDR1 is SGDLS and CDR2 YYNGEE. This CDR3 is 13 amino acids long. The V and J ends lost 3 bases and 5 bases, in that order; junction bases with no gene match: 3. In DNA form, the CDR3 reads TGTGCCAGCAGCGCGGGACAGTTAGATACGCAGTATTTT. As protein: CASSAGQLDTQYF.

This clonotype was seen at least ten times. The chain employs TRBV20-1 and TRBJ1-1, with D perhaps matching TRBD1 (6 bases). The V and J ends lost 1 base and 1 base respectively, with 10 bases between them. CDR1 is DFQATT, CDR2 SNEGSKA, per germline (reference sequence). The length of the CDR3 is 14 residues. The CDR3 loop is CSARVTGTNTEAFF. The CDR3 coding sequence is TGCAGTGCTAGAGTAACAGGGACGAACACTGAAGCTTTCTTT.

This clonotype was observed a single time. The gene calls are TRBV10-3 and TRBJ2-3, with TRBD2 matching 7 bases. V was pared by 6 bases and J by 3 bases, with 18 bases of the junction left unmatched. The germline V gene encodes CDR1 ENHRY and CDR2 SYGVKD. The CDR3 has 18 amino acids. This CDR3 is CAIRGSITLGGSTDTQYF. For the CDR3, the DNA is TGTGCCATCAGAGGCAGCATTACCCTCGGCGGGAGTACAGATACGCAGTATTTT.

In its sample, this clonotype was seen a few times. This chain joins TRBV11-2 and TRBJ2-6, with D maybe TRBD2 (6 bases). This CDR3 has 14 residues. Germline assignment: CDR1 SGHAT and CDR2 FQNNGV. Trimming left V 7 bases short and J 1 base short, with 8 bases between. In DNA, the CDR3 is TGTGCCAGCAAGACTAGTTCTGGGGCCAACGTCCTGACTTTC. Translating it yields CASKTSSGANVLTF.

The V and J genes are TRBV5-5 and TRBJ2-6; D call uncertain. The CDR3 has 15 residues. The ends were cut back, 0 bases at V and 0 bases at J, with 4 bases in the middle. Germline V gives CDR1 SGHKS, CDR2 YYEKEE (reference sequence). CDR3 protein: CASSLVISGANVLTF. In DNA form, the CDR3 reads TGTGCCAGCAGCTTGGTGATCTCTGGGGCCAACGTCCTGACTTTC.

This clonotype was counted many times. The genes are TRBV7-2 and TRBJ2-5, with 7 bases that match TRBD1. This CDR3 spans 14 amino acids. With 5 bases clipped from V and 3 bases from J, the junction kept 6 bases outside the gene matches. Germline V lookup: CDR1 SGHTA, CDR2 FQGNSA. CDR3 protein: CASSTGTEKETQYF. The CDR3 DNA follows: TGTGCCAGCAGCACCGGGACAGAGAAAGAGACCCAGTACTTC.

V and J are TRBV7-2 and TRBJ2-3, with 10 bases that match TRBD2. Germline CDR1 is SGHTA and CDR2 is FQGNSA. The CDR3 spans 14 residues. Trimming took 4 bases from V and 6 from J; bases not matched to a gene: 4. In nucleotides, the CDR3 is TGTGCCAGCAGCTCGGGACTAGCGAGGGATACGCAGTATTTT. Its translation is CASSSGLARDTQYF.

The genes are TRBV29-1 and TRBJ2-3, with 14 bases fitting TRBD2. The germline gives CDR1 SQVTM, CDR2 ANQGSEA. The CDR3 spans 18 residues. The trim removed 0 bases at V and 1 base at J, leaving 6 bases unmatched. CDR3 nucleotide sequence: TGCAGCGTTGAAGATGGGGGACTAGCGGGAGCGGGCACAGATACGCAGTATTTT. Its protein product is CSVEDGGLAGAGTDTQYF.

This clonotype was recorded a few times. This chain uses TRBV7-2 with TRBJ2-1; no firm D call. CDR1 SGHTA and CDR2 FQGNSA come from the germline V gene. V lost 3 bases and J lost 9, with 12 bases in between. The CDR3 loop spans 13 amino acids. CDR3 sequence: CASSFFRSVEQFF. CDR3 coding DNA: TGTGCCAGCAGCTTCTTTCGGTCGGTTGAGCAGTTCTTC.

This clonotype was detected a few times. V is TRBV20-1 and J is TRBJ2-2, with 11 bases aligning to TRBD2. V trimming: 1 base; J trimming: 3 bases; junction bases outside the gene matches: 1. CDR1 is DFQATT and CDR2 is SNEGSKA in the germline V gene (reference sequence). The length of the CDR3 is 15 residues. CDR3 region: CSARASGGHTGELFF. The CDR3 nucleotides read TGCAGTGCTAGAGCTAGCGGGGGGCACACCGGGGAGCTGTTTTTT.

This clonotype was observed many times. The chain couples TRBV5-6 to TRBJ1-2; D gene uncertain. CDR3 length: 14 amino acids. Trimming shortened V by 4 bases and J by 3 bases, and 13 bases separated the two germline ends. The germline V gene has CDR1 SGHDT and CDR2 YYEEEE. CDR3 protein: CASSTMGGDYGYTF. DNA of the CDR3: TGTGCCAGCAGCACCATGGGCGGGGACTATGGCTACACCTTC. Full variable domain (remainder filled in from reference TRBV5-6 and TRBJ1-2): DAGVTQSPTHLIKTRGQQVTLRCSPKSGHDTVSWYQQALGQGPQFIFQYYEEEERQRGNFPDRFSGHQFPNYSSELNVNALLLGDSALYLCASSTMGGDYGYTFGSGTRLTVV.